Here is one T cell receptor (beta chain) with its context. Its target is unknown. This specimen belongs to a study of graft-versus-host responses after intestinal transplantation. For the study at large: Induction with anti-thymocyte globulin, then tacrolimus and steroids for approximately three years, was given to all recipients.

The ends were cut back, 0 bases at V and 2 bases at J, with 13 bases in the middle. CDR1 is MNHEY and CDR2 is SVGAGI in the germline V gene. The CDR3 spans 16 residues. Sequencing used immunoSEQ multiplex PCR; TCRdb keeps in-frame clones, though not all of them. The sample comprises some 82,000 clones, around 90% of which are singletons, and roughly 7.3% rests with the top ten. The chain employs TRBV6-5 and TRBJ1-2, with a tentative D call TRBD1 (6 bases). This TCR came from a human donor who was the organ donor for an intestinal transplant. Sequencing used unstimulated CD8+ T cells sorted from spleen or lymph node cells, obtained before transplant. The CDR3 reads CASSYSVGGGNYGYTF. The CDR3 nucleotides read TGTGCCAGCAGTTACTCTGTGGGAGGGGGGAACTATGGCTACACCTTC.